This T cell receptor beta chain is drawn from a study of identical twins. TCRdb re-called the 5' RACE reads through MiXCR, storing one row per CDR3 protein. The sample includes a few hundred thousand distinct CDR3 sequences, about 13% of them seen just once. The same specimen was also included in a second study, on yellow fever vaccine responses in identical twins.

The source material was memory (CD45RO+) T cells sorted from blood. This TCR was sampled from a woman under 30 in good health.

CDR3 in amino acids: CASSYGLSSYNSPLHF. The DNA for the CDR3 is TGTGCCAGCAGTTACGGGCTGAGCTCCTATAATTCACCCCTCCACTTT. This sequence joins TRBV6-5 and TRBJ1-6; no reliable D call. Per the germline V gene, CDR1 is MNHEY and CDR2 is SVGAGI. Trimming left V 2 bases short and J 0 bases short, with 8 bases between. The CDR3 extends over 16 amino acids.